The TCR beta chain described here comes from a study of T cell repertoires in aging, cancer and after chemotherapy. This clonotype was counted only a few times. Amplification of TCR beta used genomic DNA extracted from peripheral blood. TRB rearrangements spanning V, D and J were amplified using mixed TRB-A/B primers. TCRdb itself ran the multiplex PCR reads through MiXCR, one entry per CDR3 protein. Counted here are 4,000 or so distinct CDR3 sequences, about 26% occurring once; the ten biggest clones make up more than 14%. With V trimmed by 7 bases and J by 7 bases, 11 bases remained unmatched. CDR3 size: 14 residues.

Sequencing used blood. This TCR was recovered from a human donor with a solid tumor. The chain carries TRBV12-3 or TRBV12-4 and TRBJ1-2; 8 bases are a match to TRBD1. DNA for the CDR3: TGTGCCAGCACCTGGGACAGGCGCTTGGGTGGCTACACCTTC. Protein product: CASTWDRRLGGYTF.